This is a list of T cell receptor beta chains from one sample in a study of technical replicates of blood from several donors. Generated by immunoSEQ multiplex PCR, the TCRdb table keeps only in-frame clones and is missing some. The profile shows more than 75,000 clones, 90% to 95% of them singletons. Sequencing was performed on T cells isolated from PBMCs. All receptors derive from a human donor in good health. CDR3s include the opening cysteine and the closing phenylalanine or tryptophan. Each record gives: D gene, V gene, clone size, J gene, CDR3 DNA, CDR3 protein. A D gene is named only where the DNA matches it firmly. The listing skips clone size in some rows; elsewhere it reads once, few, many or a size class.

>NA|TRBV5-1|NA|TRBJ2-2
TGCGCCAGCAGCTTGGCTAGCACCGGGGAGCTGTTTTTT
CASSLASTGELFF
>NA|TRBV19|NA|TRBJ1-1
TGTGCCAGCTACAGGGAGAACACTGAAGCTTTCTTT
CASYRENTEAFF
>NA|TRBV6-5|NA|TRBJ1-2
TGTGCCAGCGGGGCTCCATTCTATGGCTACACCTTC
CASGAPFYGYTF
>TRBD2|TRBV5-4|NA|TRBJ2-1
TGTGCCAGCAGCTTAAACGGGGGGGTCTACAATGAGCAGTTCTTC
CASSLNGGVYNEQFF
>TRBD1|TRBV27|once|TRBJ2-7
TGTGCCAGCAGCAAGATTGGGACAGGGGAAGACGAGCAGTACTTC
CASSKIGTGEDEQYF
>TRBD1|TRBV7-9|NA|TRBJ1-4
TGTGCCAGCAGCTCCGCGCCCTATAGACAGGGGGGGAATGAAAAACTGTTTTTT
CASSSAPYRQGGNEKLFF
>NA|TRBV5-4|NA|TRBJ2-7
TGTGCCAGCAGCTTCGAGGGCAGGAGGTACGAGCAGTACTTC
CASSFEGRRYEQYF
>NA|TRBV19|NA|TRBJ1-2
TGTGCCAGTAGTAATAACGGACTCCATGGCTACACCTTC
CASSNNGLHGYTF
>TRBD2|TRBV19|NA|TRBJ2-1
TGTGCCAGTAGTATTTGGGCGACTAGCGTGCAGTTCTTC
CASSIWATSVQFF
>TRBD2|TRBV9|NA|TRBJ2-7
TGTGCCAGCAGCAATAGCGGGAGCTCCTACGAGCAGTACTTC
CASSNSGSSYEQYF
>TRBD1|TRBV5-1|NA|TRBJ2-5
TGCGCCAGCAGCAGGACAGGGGGTTCTCCGGAGACCCAGTACTTC
CASSRTGGSPETQYF
>NA|TRBV19|NA|TRBJ1-1
TGTGCCAGTATCCCGATTGGACAGTTTGAAGCTTTCTTT
CASIPIGQFEAFF
>TRBD1|TRBV2|NA|TRBJ1-1
TGTGCCAGCAGACTCCTAACGGGGGGGACAGCTGAAGCTTTCTTT
CASRLLTGGTAEAFF
>TRBD1|TRBV6-6|NA|TRBJ1-2
TGTGCCACTACCACAGGGGATTCTCGCTACACCTTC
CATTTGDSRYTF
>NA|TRBV7-7|NA|TRBJ2-3
TGTGCTAGCAGCTTAGTTGCGGGGCCCACAGATACGCAGTATTTT
CASSLVAGPTDTQYF
>TRBD2|TRBV4-1|NA|TRBJ2-1
TGCGCCAGCAGCCAGATTCTAGCGGGAGACTACAATGAGCAGTTCTTC
CASSQILAGDYNEQFF
>NA|TRBV2|NA|TRBJ2-2
TGTGCCAGCAGACCCACTGACTGGCCCACGAACACCGGGGAGCTGTTTTTT
CASRPTDWPTNTGELFF
>NA|TRBV19|NA|TRBJ2-7
TGTGCCAGTAGTATCGGGCAGGGGCTTTCCTACGAGCAGTACTTC
CASSIGQGLSYEQYF
>TRBD2|TRBV14|NA|TRBJ2-7
TGTGCCAGCCGGGGGACTAGCCAGTACGAGCAGTACTTC
CASRGTSQYEQYF
>TRBD2|TRBV5-1|NA|TRBJ2-3
TGCGCCAGCAGCGCCGGGACTAGCGGGATGGATACGCAGTATTTT
CASSAGTSGMDTQYF
>NA|TRBV7-9|NA|TRBJ1-2
TGTGCCAGCAGCCGAACCCTCGACGGGGGTAACTATGGCTACACCTTC
CASSRTLDGGNYGYTF
>TRBD1|TRBV11-3|NA|TRBJ1-2
TGTGCCAGCAGTGCAGACAGGGTGACCTATGGCTACACCTTC
CASSADRVTYGYTF
>NA|TRBV19|NA|TRBJ1-6
TGTGCCAGTAGTACGGGGATTCGGTCACCCCTCCACTTT
CASSTGIRSPLHF
>TRBD1|TRBV7-9|NA|TRBJ1-2
TGTGCCAGCAGCGTAATGTTTGGACAGGGGGGAGGTGGCTACACCTTC
CASSVMFGQGGGGYTF
>TRBD1|TRBV5-1|NA|TRBJ2-5
TGCGCCAGCAGCACAAGGACAGGGCCTCAAGAGACCCAGTACTTC
CASSTRTGPQETQYF
>NA|TRBV5-5|NA|TRBJ2-5
TGTGCCAGCAGCTTTTACAGAGCGGAAGTCATAGGGGAGACCCAGTACTTC
CASSFYRAEVIGETQYF
>NA|TRBV7-9|NA|TRBJ2-3
TGTGCCAGCAGCGGAGCGACGGATACGCAGTATTTT
CASSGATDTQYF
>NA|TRBV1|NA|TRBJ2-1
TGCACCAGCAGCCAGGGGCATGCCTTAGCGGGGACCTACAATGAGCAGTTCTTC
CTSSQGHALAGTYNEQFF
>NA|TRBV6-1|few|TRBJ1-6
TGTGCCAGCAGACGGGTGGCTCTAGGTTCACCCCTCCACTTT
CASRRVALGSPLHF
>NA|TRBV5-1|NA|TRBJ1-1
TGCGCCAGCAGCTTGGAAGTTCAGGGTACGGTCGGAAGAGCTTTCTTT
CASSLEVQGTVGRAFF
>NA|TRBV4-1|NA|TRBJ2-2
TGCGCCAGCAGTCCTCCGGGACTTAACACCGGGGAGCTGTTTTTT
CASSPPGLNTGELFF
>TRBD2|TRBV19|once|TRBJ2-1
TGTGCCAGTAGTACCCGACGGGAGGGTTCGCCTGAGCAGTTCTTC
CASSTRREGSPEQFF
>NA|TRBV11-2|NA|TRBJ2-2
TGTGCCAGCAGCCCGAGAGACACCGGGGAGCTGTTTTTT
CASSPRDTGELFF
>NA|TRBV2|NA|TRBJ2-2
TGTGCCAGCGGTCCCTTCGCGGGGGAGCTGTTTTTT
CASGPFAGELFF
>NA|TRBV5-5|NA|TRBJ1-5
TGTGCCAGCAGTTTCCGGGACACCAATCAGCCCCAGCATTTT
CASSFRDTNQPQHF
>NA|TRBV11-3|NA|TRBJ1-3
TGTGCCAGCAGCTTAGGGACAACCAGCTCTGGAAACACCATATATTTT
CASSLGTTSSGNTIYF
>NA|TRBV28|NA|TRBJ2-2
TGTGCCAGCAGTTTTACACTATCCGGGGAGCTGTTTTTT
CASSFTLSGELFF
>TRBD1|TRBV28|NA|TRBJ2-7
TGTGCCAGCAGTTTAGTCCGGACAGGTTCCCTCCAGCAGTACTTC
CASSLVRTGSLQQYF
>TRBD2|TRBV28|few|TRBJ2-7
TGTGCCAGCACCGTTAGCGGGGGCACCTACGAGCAGTACTTC
CASTVSGGTYEQYF
>NA|TRBV4-1|NA|TRBJ2-1
TGCGCCAGCAGCCAAGAGTTAGTGGTGGATGAGCAGTTCTTC
CASSQELVVDEQFF
>NA|TRBV19|NA|TRBJ2-1
TGTGCCAGTAGTCCCTTCCTCTCGGGGGATGAGCAGTTCTTC
CASSPFLSGDEQFF
>TRBD1|TRBV4-1|NA|TRBJ2-7
TGCGCCAGCAGCCACCAAGACAGGGGTCACGAGCAGTACTTC
CASSHQDRGHEQYF
>TRBD2|TRBV5-1|NA|TRBJ2-1
TGCGCCAGCAGCTTGCCGGGACTAGCGGGAGTTAAGGAGCAGTTCTTC
CASSLPGLAGVKEQFF
>NA|TRBV11-2|NA|TRBJ2-1
TGTGCCAGCAGCTTAGATTTGGCGGGCGAGCAGTTCTTC
CASSLDLAGEQFF
>NA|TRBV10-1|NA|TRBJ1-1
TGCGCCAGCAGCCCGAGTCTTGGGGGCGGGGGTGAAGCTTTCTTT
CASSPSLGGGGEAFF
>NA|TRBV9|NA|TRBJ2-5
TGTGCCAGCAGCGTAGCCGGGGAGACCCAGTACTTC
CASSVAGETQYF
>TRBD1|TRBV29-1|NA|TRBJ2-2
TGCAGCGTTAATTTCCCGAAACAGGGGCAGGGGACCGGGGAGCTGTTTTTT
CSVNFPKQGQGTGELFF
>TRBD1|TRBV6-1|NA|TRBJ2-1
TGTGCCAGCAGCAACAGGGGGCTCGAGCAGTTCTTC
CASSNRGLEQFF
>TRBD2|TRBV5-1|NA|TRBJ2-7
TGCGCCAGCAGCCCGTCCCAGGGTGCGGGAGGCTACGAGCAGTACTTC
CASSPSQGAGGYEQYF
>NA|TRBV11-2|NA|TRBJ2-7
TGTGCCAGCGCGGGGCAGGGCTACGAGCAGTACTTC
CASAGQGYEQYF
>NA|TRBV18|NA|TRBJ2-7
TGTGCCAGCTCACTCCAGGGGTCCCCCTACGAGCAGTACTTC
CASSLQGSPYEQYF
>TRBD1|TRBV11-2|NA|TRBJ1-1
TGTGCCAGCAGCCAAAGAGGGGGGGACAGGGTAACCCCTGAAGCTTTCTTT
CASSQRGGDRVTPEAFF
>NA|TRBV5-1|NA|TRBJ2-3
TGCGCCAGCAGCTTGGCCCTTGTTGACCAGGACAGAATTACAGATACGCAGTATTTT
CASSLALVDQDRITDTQYF
>NA|TRBV28|NA|TRBJ2-7
TGTGCCAGCAGTTTACTTTCCTACGAGCAGTACTTC
CASSLLSYEQYF
>NA|TRBV2|NA|TRBJ2-3
TGTGCCAGCCTCTTAGGGGGTTTGGTCACAGATACGCAGTATTTT
CASLLGGLVTDTQYF
>TRBD2|TRBV7-6|once|TRBJ2-7
TGTGCCAGCAGCACCTATAGCGGGGGGGGGCCCTACGAGCAGTACTTC
CASSTYSGGGPYEQYF
>TRBD1|TRBV6-5|NA|TRBJ2-7
TGTGCCAGCAGTCCGGGACAGGGGCATTCCGAGCAGTACTTC
CASSPGQGHSEQYF
>NA|TRBV5-4|once|TRBJ2-7
TGTGCCAGCGGTCCAGCGGGTTCGAGGACCCTCTACGAGCAGTACTTC
CASGPAGSRTLYEQYF
>NA|TRBV12-5|NA|TRBJ1-1
TGTGCTAGTGGTTTGGGGGGGCGCGGATACACTGAAGCTTTCTTT
CASGLGGRGYTEAFF
>NA|TRBV7-3|NA|TRBJ2-7
TGTGCCAGCAGCCCAGGGCAGGGTAACGAGCAGTACTTC
CASSPGQGNEQYF